This T cell receptor beta chain derives from a study of control samples from healthy donors and cancer patients. Sequencing was performed with immunoSEQ multiplex PCR; in TCRdb, only in-frame clones are kept and a portion is missing. Of around 150,000 clones in the sample, 70% to 90% are singletons; the top ten hold around 12%. V shed 6 bases and J shed 2 bases, with 10 bases lying between them. The CDR3 has 13 amino acids. The V gene's germline CDR1 is LNHDA and CDR2 SQIVND (reference sequence). The TCR sequence derives from a young man in good health. Material: blood. The V call is TRBV19, the J call TRBJ2-5; D is uncertain. CDR3 loop: CASRQPEQETQYF. The CDR3 DNA reads TGTGCCAGTAGGCAACCCGAACAAGAGACCCAGTACTTC.